The next 11 T cell receptor beta chains were all read from a single sample in a study of blood T cell repertoires in COVID-19. This table comes from immunoSEQ multiplex PCR, and its TCRdb copy is limited to in-frame clones, with some not included. The sample holds 75,000 to 80,000 clones, about 86% seen once. The sequenced sample was peripheral blood. These receptors came from a human donor in a cohort sampled during active COVID-19.

The chain employs TRBV27 and TRBJ2-7; the D gene is possibly TRBD1 (7 bases). This CDR3 is 15 amino acids long. The germline gives CDR1 MNHEY, CDR2 SMNVEV (reference sequence). Trimming cost V 2 bases and J 4 bases, with 15 bases left between them. The CDR3 region has the DNA TGTGCCAGCAGTTTACTGGCAGGGGGAGGATACGAGCAGTACTTC. This sequence encodes CASSLLAGGGYEQYF.

The gene calls are TRBV5-1 and TRBJ2-7, with 9 bases identical to TRBD2. The CDR3 has 15 residues. Germline-derived CDR1 and CDR2 are SGHRS and YFSETQ. Losses at the gene ends were 2 bases for V and 3 bases for J; bases not matched to a gene: 6. The DNA of the CDR3 is TGCGCCAGCAGCTTCGGACTAGCGACGGGCTACGAGCAGTACTTC. Protein sequence: CASSFGLATGYEQYF.

This chain links TRBV4-2 with TRBJ1-1, with unresolved D. The CDR3 is 15 residues long. Germline lookup yields CDR1 LGHNA and CDR2 YNFKEQ. Between the trimmed V and J ends, which lost 1 base and 5 bases, there was a span of 14 bases. The CDR3 loop reads CASSQGWEGSTEAFF. CDR3 bases: TGTGCCAGCAGCCAAGGTTGGGAGGGTTCAACTGAAGCTTTCTTT.

The V gene is TRBV7-2, the J gene TRBJ2-7, with 10 bases matching TRBD2. The CDR3 sequence is 16 residues long. Germline V gives CDR1 SGHTA, CDR2 FQGNSA. V lost 5 bases, J lost 0 bases, and 7 bases stayed unmatched. For the CDR3, the DNA is TGTGCCAGCAGCCTAGGGGCTAGCGGGGGCTCCTACGAGCAGTACTTC. It encodes CASSLGASGGSYEQYF.

This clone has a single count. The chain carries TRBV19 and TRBJ1-2, with D possibly being TRBD1 (6 bases). The germline gives CDR1 LNHDA, CDR2 SQIVND (reference sequence). Trimming stripped 3 bases from V and 4 bases from J, with 12 bases between. The CDR3 totals 14 residues. The CDR3: CASSIMGAFYGYTF. The CDR3 DNA sequence: TGTGCCAGTAGTATCATGGGGGCCTTCTATGGCTACACCTTC.

This chain links TRBV10-3 with TRBJ2-3; TRBD2 might be the D (5 bases). Germline V CDR1 and CDR2: ENHRY, SYGVKD. CDR3 length: 17 residues. V gave up 0 bases and J gave up 2 bases, with 15 bases separating them. The DNA for the CDR3 is TGTGCCATCAGTGAGTCTCGGACTGGAGAATTCACAGATACGCAGTATTTT. Translating gives CAISESRTGEFTDTQYF.

The chain recombines TRBV15 with TRBJ2-3, with a possible D match to TRBD2 (6 bases). Trimming left V 7 bases short and J 3 bases short, with 17 bases between. Germline loops: CDR1 LNHNV, CDR2 YYDKDF (reference sequence). This CDR3 has 15 residues. The CDR3 DNA is TGTGCCACCACAGGAGGGCGGAGGACGACAGATACGCAGTATTTT. Translating it yields CATTGGRRTTDTQYF. The full variable domain, rest sourced from reference TRBV15 and TRBJ2-3, is DAMVIQNPRYQVTQFGKPVTLSCSQTLNHNVMYWYQQKSSQAPKLLFHYYDKDFNNEADTPDNFQSRRPNTSFCFLDIRSPGLGDTAMYLCATTGGRRTTDTQYFGPGTRLTVL.

The genes are TRBV6-7 and TRBJ2-2, with D maybe TRBD1 (6 bases). TRBV6-7 is placed among ORFs of uncertain function. The V gene lost 10 bases and the J gene lost 1 base, with 10 bases spanning the gap. The CDR3 length is 13 residues. The CDR3: CANKTGNTGELFF. The CDR3 DNA is TGTGCCAACAAGACAGGGAACACCGGGGAGCTGTTTTTT.

V and J are TRBV6-5 and TRBJ1-6; unclear D gene. The CDR3 is made up of 14 amino acids. Germline CDR1 MNHEY, CDR2 SVGAGI. V was clipped by 0 bases and J by 7 bases, with 7 bases between them. CDR3 region: CASSYSERNSPLHF. The CDR3 DNA reads TGTGCCAGCAGTTACTCGGAGAGAAATTCACCCCTCCACTTT.

The chain has TRBV4-3 and TRBJ1-4, with TRBD1 identical over 7 bases. The length of the CDR3 is 14 residues. Losses at the gene ends were 4 bases for V and 8 bases for J; bases not matched to a gene: 7. Germline values: CDR1 LGHNA, CDR2 YSLEER. CDR3: CASSRTWTGEKLFF. The DNA of the CDR3 is TGCGCCAGCAGCCGGACGTGGACAGGAGAAAAACTGTTTTTT.

The V call is TRBV6-4, the J call TRBJ2-7; 11 bases are a match to TRBD2. This CDR3 region has 16 residues. With V trimmed by 3 bases and J by 3 bases, 7 bases remained unmatched. The germline gives CDR1 MRHNA, CDR2 SNTAGT. The CDR3 coding sequence is TGTGCCAGCAGTGATCCTAGGACTAGCGGGTTCTACGAGCAGTACTTC. Protein sequence: CASSDPRTSGFYEQYF.